This record looks at one T cell receptor beta chain sequence and its context. There is no known antigen for this receptor. No clone much larger than this one lies a single base away; base qualities are absent. The method was RACE. TCRdb shows the sequencer as NextSeq 500. Library preparation attached unique molecular identifiers to individual cDNA molecules for quantitative, reproducible TCR counting. For every blood RNA sample, sequencing covered both the TCR alpha and TCR beta chains. The authors processed their data as follows. A median of roughly 98,000 TCRs per sample was observed, with a range of roughly 23,224 to 750,000. The Decombinator software suite was used to annotate V, J and CDR3 in the TCR reads. For PS versus PT1 abundance plots, all samples were subsampled to the same number of TCRs (28,000). TCRs were defined as expanded if absent before sensitization and observed at least eight times at the 2-week time point. The public reads were reanalyzed by TCRdb: fastp trimming at Q25, MiXCR alignment, in-frame beta chains only. Each CDR3 protein appears once, grouped with its most common genes and DNA. The V and J calls reflect TCRdb's pipeline rather than the authors' work. The sample contains approximately 97,000 distinct CDR3 sequences, 27% of them found a single time. In total, the top ten clones hold around a tenth of the sample.

Counted from cysteine to phenylalanine, this CDR3 has 15 amino acids. The entry retains the CDR3 DNA only, 45 bases that are in frame from base 1. Trimming at the junction amounts to 0 bases on V and 0 bases on J, and the germline ends lie 9 bases apart. Taken from the germline V gene (reference sequence), the CDR1 and CDR2 loops are DFQATT and SNEGSKA. This sample was included in a study of human T cells and chemical hapten exposure (dated by TCRdb to the early 2020s). About the investigation overall: For sensitization, 2% DPC in acetone was applied to a roughly 2 cm by roughly 2 cm area of upper inner arm skin. Under 30 alopecia patients gave blood for TCR sequencing at one to four time points (pre-sensitization, 2, 6 and 24 weeks). The mostly female patient cohort included alopecia areata with under or over 50% scalp involvement, alopecia totalis and alopecia universalis. Blood was sampled from patients pre-sensitization (week 0) and at 2, 6 and about 24 weeks after DPC sensitization. In alopecia patients, the study followed how the peripheral blood TCR repertoire changed in vivo over primary and secondary sensitization to diphenylcyclopropenone (DPC), a hapten. Patch testing on the upper back used Finn chambers containing 0.01% DPC, with scoring done after 6 days according to International Contact Dermatitis Research Group standards. Weekly therapeutic DPC doses were additionally applied to the scalp of patients throughout the approximately 23-week study period. The libraries were sequenced as a pool, and the TCR yield per sample differed mostly because of small variations in library volumes within the pool. Beyond this particular receptor, the publication reports: Patch test score was positively correlated with the number of PT1 expanded TCRs, with significance at thresholds 8, 16 and 32 but not at 4. After repeated subsampling, changes were observed in the strength of the expansion versus patch-test correlation and in the threshold at which the correlation became significant. Alopecia, a presumed autoimmune disease, was present in all patients, so the immune response of the patients might differ from that of healthy individuals. Expanded TCRs formed significantly more large CDR3 similarity clusters than pre-sensitization or healthy control sets, consistent with antigen-driven responses. DPC sensitization did not change the number of TCRs with a frequency above 1 in 1000, and there was no evidence of changes in global repertoire structure.

Taken with the paper, the label for time point translates to: patch test 3, about 24 weeks after DPC sensitization. This specimen's treatment or condition label, per the study, means: therapeutic diphenylcyclopropenone sensitization with weekly scalp DPC. At each patch-test visit, blood was drawn before the patch test was applied. To be eligible, patients had to be aged 18 to 70, diagnosed with alopecia and judged suitable for DPC therapy, while pregnant patients were excluded. Total RNA was extracted from unfractionated whole blood that had been collected in Tempus Blood RNA tubes. The sequencing used whole blood, collected in connection with sensitization to the hapten diphenylcyclopropenone (DPC). Recombination linked TRBV20-1 to TRBJ2-1, with the identity of the D gene unclear. This TCR derives from a man aged 40-55 years with alopecia areata. Some clones in this sample may be carry-over from other donors' samples. CDR3 loop: CSARDFSPSYNEQFF. The DNA sequence follows: TGCAGTGCTAGAGATTTTAGCCCCTCCTACAATGAGCAGTTCTTC.